Below are 30 T cell receptor beta chains sequenced from a single sample in a study of T cells after yellow fever vaccination. One entry per CDR3 protein, called by TCRdb with MiXCR from the 5' RACE reads. The sample consists of about 350,000 distinct CDR3 sequences, under 14% of them appearing once. Sequencing was performed on PBMCs, taken on the day of the first yellow fever vaccination. These receptors were taken from a man between 18 and 29 years old who received the YFV17D yellow fever vaccine.

This clonotype was picked up a small number of times. The gene calls are TRBV11-2 and TRBJ2-7, with D possibly matching TRBD1 (5 bases). This CDR3 comprises 14 residues. V shed 8 bases and J shed 6 bases, with 20 bases lying between them. Germline CDR1 and CDR2: SGHAT and FQNNGV. CDR3 DNA: TGTGCCAGCCAAACCTCCGTGGGTCAGGGCGAGCAGTACGTC. Amino acids: CASQTSVGQGEQYV.

This clonotype was counted many times. V usage is TRBV5-6 and J usage is TRBJ2-5; 10 positions agree with TRBD2. Germline V gene lookup returns CDR1 SGHDT and CDR2 YYEEEE. This CDR3 region has 15 residues. With V trimmed by 6 bases and J by 4 bases, 9 bases remained unmatched. The CDR3 DNA reads as TGTGCCAGCATGCCACGGAGCGGGGGGGCAGAGACCCAGTACTTC. It encodes CASMPRSGGAETQYF.

The chain uses TRBV6-1 and TRBJ1-5; D remains unclear. CDR1 MNHNS and CDR2 SASEGT come from the germline V gene. Trimming left V 5 bases short and J 5 bases short, with 10 bases between. CDR3 size: 13 residues. CDR3 nucleotides: TGTGCCAGCAGTCAGGCTTACTATCAGCCCCAGCATTTT. Its protein product is CASSQAYYQPQHF.

This clonotype has only a few counts. The chain recombines TRBV12-3 or TRBV12-4 with TRBJ2-1, with 9 bases fitting TRBD1. The CDR3 extends over 14 amino acids. J gave up 10 bases and V 1 base, and 5 bases lay outside the gene matches. As DNA, the CDR3 is TGTGCCAGCAGTTTAGGACAGGGGGGCCGGGAGCAGTTCTTC. Protein: CASSLGQGGREQFF.

There are many counts of this clonotype. This sequence joins TRBV11-2 and TRBJ1-1; perhaps TRBD1 as D (5 bases). This CDR3 has 13 residues. Trimming stripped 1 base from V and 3 bases from J, with 6 bases between. Germline V gene sequence: CDR1 SGHAT, CDR2 FQNNGV. The CDR3: CASSLARDTEAFF. For the CDR3, the DNA is TGTGCCAGCAGCTTAGCCAGGGACACTGAAGCTTTCTTT.

Only a few counts were recorded for this clonotype. This sequence joins TRBV14 and TRBJ2-3; D is unresolved. The CDR3 is 12 residues long. V was pared by 0 bases and J by 7 bases, with 5 bases between. The V gene's germline CDR1 is SGHDN and CDR2 FVKESK. The CDR3 reads CASSQDLNTQYF. Written as DNA, the CDR3 is TGTGCCAGCAGCCAAGATCTGAATACGCAGTATTTT.

At least ten counts were recorded for this clonotype. The chain employs TRBV7-2 and TRBJ1-1; 10 positions match TRBD1. The CDR3 covers 14 residues. CDR1 and CDR2 (germline): SGHTA, FQGNSA. V shed 5 bases and J 4 bases; nucleotides not matched to a gene: 4. CDR3 sequence reads: CASSLTGGGTEAFF. CDR3 nucleotides: TGTGCCAGCAGCCTGACAGGGGGCGGCACTGAAGCTTTCTTT. The variable domain in full, completed from reference TRBV7-2 and TRBJ1-1, reads GAGVSQSPSNKVTEKGKDVELRCDPISGHTALYWYRQSLGQGLEFLIYFQGNSAPDKSGLPSDRFSAERTGGSVSTLTIQRTQQEDSAVYLCASSLTGGGTEAFFGQGTRLTVV.

The chain joins TRBV4-3 to TRBJ1-4; D not certain. The germline V gene has CDR1 LGHNA and CDR2 YSLEER. V dropped 0 bases and J dropped 8 bases, with 10 bases sitting between them. The CDR3 is made up of 14 amino acids. In nucleotides, the CDR3 is TGCGCCAGCAGCCAAGACAGTACTATCGAAAAACTGTTTTTT. It codes for CASSQDSTIEKLFF.

The chain links TRBV19 to TRBJ1-2; D perhaps matches TRBD1 (6 bases). Deletions cut 3 bases from V and 4 bases from J, with 12 bases between. Germline values: CDR1 LNHDA, CDR2 SQIVND (reference sequence). The CDR3 loop spans 14 amino acids. The CDR3, as DNA: TGTGCCAGTAGTATTGCGGGGGCCGGCTATGGCTACACCTTC. This gives the protein CASSIAGAGYGYTF.

Many counts were recorded for this clonotype. This chain joins TRBV18 and TRBJ2-7; D ambiguous. Looked up from germline, CDR1 is KGHSH and CDR2 is LQKENI. The germline V and J ends were trimmed by 6 bases and 5 bases, with 11 bases remaining between them. This CDR3 is 12 amino acids long. The CDR3, as DNA: TGTGCCAGCTCGCCCGGACGGGACGAGCAGTACGTC. Translating gives CASSPGRDEQYV.

This chain links TRBV4-3 with TRBJ2-4; D call uncertain. V shed 6 bases and J shed 0 bases, with 15 bases lying between them. CDR1 is LGHNA and CDR2 is YSLEER in the germline V gene. The CDR3 extends over 16 amino acids. The CDR3: CASSKFQDVAKNIQYF. In nucleotides, the CDR3 is TGCGCCAGCAGTAAATTTCAGGATGTAGCCAAAAACATTCAGTACTTC.

This chain links TRBV10-3 with TRBJ2-2; either TRBD1 or TRBD2 may supply D (5 bases each). CDR3 length: 14 amino acids. Trimming took off 6 bases at V and 3 bases at J, with 11 bases between the two ends. The V gene's germline CDR1 is ENHRY and CDR2 SYGVKD. CDR3 in DNA: TGTGCCATCAGGAGGGGATTGGACACCGGGGAGCTGTTTTTT. Translation gives CAIRRGLDTGELFF.

The rearrangement joins TRBV20-1 to TRBJ2-5, with TRBD2 identical over 9 bases. V was clipped by 3 bases and J by 5 bases; unmatched bases: 10. Looked up from germline, CDR1 is DFQATT and CDR2 is SNEGSKA (reference sequence). CDR3 length: 15 residues. CDR3 protein: CSARRRGGHEETQYF. For the CDR3, the DNA is TGCAGTGCTAGGCGGCGGGGGGGCCACGAGGAGACCCAGTACTTC.

This clonotype has more than one count but fewer than ten. The CDR3 DNA reads TGTGCCAGCAGGCTACAGGGGGCTGGGGCCAACGTCCTGACTTTC. Its translation: CASRLQGAGANVLTF. The rearrangement links TRBV12-3 or TRBV12-4 to TRBJ2-6; the match to TRBD1 covers 8 bases. This CDR3 is 15 amino acids long. Trimming removed 6 bases from V and 2 bases from J; junction bases left unmatched: 3.

The chain has TRBV4-1 and TRBJ2-1; 13 nucleotides match TRBD2. CDR1 is MGHRA, CDR2 YSYEKL, per germline. Trimming took 5 bases from V and 7 from J; bases not matched to a gene: 2. The CDR3 totals 14 residues. The DNA of the CDR3 is TGCGCCAGCAGCAAGGGACTAGCGGGGAATGAGCAGTTCTTC. Its translation: CASSKGLAGNEQFF.

The chain joins TRBV30 to TRBJ2-3, with 12 bases lining up with TRBD2. This CDR3 is 15 amino acids long. V lost 4 bases, J lost 4 bases, and 6 bases stayed unmatched. Germline CDR1 and CDR2: GTSNPN and SVGIG (reference sequence). The CDR3 protein is CAWTASGGAADTQYF. The CDR3 nucleotides read TGTGCCTGGACCGCTAGCGGGGGGGCCGCAGATACGCAGTATTTT.

This clonotype came up once. The genes are TRBV5-1 and TRBJ1-6, with a weak D call TRBD1 (5 bases). This CDR3 spans 16 amino acids. The V and J ends lost 0 bases and 9 bases respectively, with 16 bases between them. The V gene's germline CDR1 is SGHRS and CDR2 YFSETQ. CDR3: CASSLEEFLRGSPLHF. The CDR3 coding sequence is TGCGCCAGCAGCTTGGAGGAGTTCCTTAGGGGTTCACCCCTCCACTTT.

This clonotype has at least ten counts. CDR3 sequence: CASSLVGEDTQYF. The CDR3 DNA reads TGCGCCAGCAGCTTGGTAGGGGAGGATACGCAGTATTTT. This chain links TRBV5-1 with TRBJ2-3; D assignment may be TRBD1 or TRBD2 (5 bases each). CDR3 length equals 13 residues. Per the germline V gene, CDR1 is SGHRS and CDR2 is YFSETQ. V was shortened by 0 bases and J by 6 bases, with 8 bases between the two germline ends.

The chain uses TRBV4-2 and TRBJ2-1; D ambiguous. This CDR3 spans 12 amino acids. V lost 1 base and J lost 8, with 6 bases in between. Germline V gives CDR1 LGHNA, CDR2 YNFKEQ. CDR3 nucleotide sequence: TGTGCCAGCAGCCAAGGGCTTGATGAGCAGTTCTTC. Translation: CASSQGLDEQFF.

This clonotype has just a few counts. The chain couples TRBV18 to TRBJ1-2; D gene uncertain. V lost 2 bases to trimming and J lost 5 bases, with 12 bases between them. Germline V gene lookup returns CDR1 KGHSH and CDR2 LQKENI. CDR3 length equals 14 residues. CDR3: CASSPSSRSYGYTF. The CDR3 DNA is TGTGCCAGCTCACCATCGTCGAGGTCGTATGGCTACACCTTC.

The chain combines TRBV20-1 with TRBJ2-4; a weak D match, TRBD1 (5 bases). Germline V lookup: CDR1 DFQATT, CDR2 SNEGSKA (reference sequence). Trimming cost V 1 base and J 0 bases, with 10 bases left between them. The CDR3 is 15 amino acids. The CDR3 spells CSARGGGLAKNIQYF. CDR3 bases: TGCAGTGCTAGAGGGGGCGGCTTAGCCAAAAACATTCAGTACTTC.

In its sample, this clonotype was seen a few times. The J gene is TRBJ2-7, the V gene TRBV20-1; perhaps TRBD2 as D (6 bases). Germline-derived CDR1 and CDR2 are DFQATT and SNEGSKA (reference sequence). This CDR3 spans 14 amino acids. The V end lost 1 base, the J end lost 1 base, and 11 bases lay between the germline ends. Here the CDR3 reads CSARAGSRSYEQYV. DNA for the CDR3: TGCAGTGCTAGAGCCGGGAGCAGGTCCTACGAGCAGTACGTC.

The chain joins TRBV5-6 to TRBJ2-7; D is undetermined. The germline V gene encodes CDR1 SGHDT and CDR2 YYEEEE. The CDR3 is 13 amino acids. Trimming took off 4 bases at V and 9 bases at J, with 17 bases between the two ends. The CDR3 protein is CASSRSELRPQYF. The CDR3 nucleotides read TGTGCCAGCAGCCGATCGGAGTTACGGCCGCAGTACTTC.

This sequence joins TRBV6-5 and TRBJ1-3, with D possibly TRBD1 on 6 matching bases. This CDR3 comprises 15 residues. Germline CDR1 is MNHEY and CDR2 is SVGAGI. Trimming cost V 0 bases and J 2 bases, with 8 bases left between them. The CDR3 is CASSYSQGTGNTIYF. The CDR3 DNA follows: TGTGCCAGCAGTTACTCTCAGGGGACTGGAAACACCATATATTTT.

This clonotype turned up a few times. The chain links TRBV7-9 to TRBJ1-2; D is unclear. This CDR3 comprises 15 residues. Germline V CDR1 and CDR2: SEHNR, FQNEAQ (reference sequence). The germline V and J ends were trimmed by 5 bases and 8 bases, with 21 bases remaining between them. The CDR3 DNA is TGTGCCAGCAGCCTACCGCCTATACAATCTGGGGGCTACACCTTC. Protein: CASSLPPIQSGGYTF.

This clonotype was detected many times. The chain combines TRBV7-8 with TRBJ2-5; TRBD1 matches at 8 bases. Per the germline V gene, CDR1 is SGHVS and CDR2 is FQNEAQ. The junction had 16 bases not matched to a gene; V was cut back by 5 bases and J by 5 bases. The CDR3 spans 17 residues. In DNA form, the CDR3 reads TGTGCCAGCAGCGCGAACGGACAGGGAACTGTTTCGGAGACCCAGTACTTC. Protein: CASSANGQGTVSETQYF.

V usage is TRBV6-5 and J usage is TRBJ1-1; 7 bases align to TRBD1. The CDR3 is made up of 14 amino acids. With V trimmed by 2 bases and J by 1 base, 1 base remained unmatched. Germline V gene lookup returns CDR1 MNHEY and CDR2 SVGAGI. Here the CDR3 DNA reads TGTGCCAGCAGTTACCGGACAGGGAACACTGAAGCTTTCTTT. The encoded protein is CASSYRTGNTEAFF.

This clonotype showed up just a few times. The chain is built from TRBV7-9 and TRBJ1-5; D remains ambiguous. Per the germline V gene, CDR1 is SEHNR and CDR2 is FQNEAQ (reference sequence). The CDR3 length is 14 residues. V lost 5 bases and J 6 bases, leaving 14 bases between the germline ends. The CDR3 protein is CASSPRGVSQPQHF. For the CDR3, the DNA is TGTGCCAGCAGCCCGCGGGGAGTGAGTCAGCCCCAGCATTTT.

This clonotype was detected only a few times. The chain carries TRBV11-2 and TRBJ1-4; D is possibly TRBD1 (5 bases). The CDR3 has 14 residues. The germline V gene has CDR1 SGHAT and CDR2 FQNNGV. Trimming shortened V by 1 base and J by 5 bases, and 8 bases separated the two germline ends. CDR3: CASSLGRANEKLFF. DNA for the CDR3: TGTGCCAGCAGCTTAGGCAGGGCGAATGAAAAACTGTTTTTT.

Many counts were recorded for this clonotype. The rearrangement links TRBV7-2 to TRBJ2-7; 9 bases align to TRBD1. The CDR3 is 14 residues long. The germline CDR1 and CDR2 sequences are SGHTA and FQGNSA. Trimming cost V 5 bases and J 1 base; bases outside gene matches: 3. The CDR3: CASSTDRGSYEQYF. The CDR3 DNA sequence: TGTGCCAGCAGCACGGACAGGGGATCCTACGAGCAGTACTTC.